Shown below are 19 T cell receptor beta chains from a single sample sequenced in a study of blood T cell repertoires in COVID-19. Repertoires were generated with immunoSEQ multiplex PCR, while TCRdb's copy carries only in-frame clones and drops some. The sample shows about 270,000 clones, around 91% of them seen only once. Sample: PBMCs or T cells enriched from blood (not recorded which). These receptors came from a woman aged 18-30 years who had recovered from COVID-19.

This clone has a single count. The J gene is TRBJ2-3, the V gene TRBV5-1; maybe TRBD1 (6 bases). Germline V lookup: CDR1 SGHRS, CDR2 YFSETQ. Trimming removed 0 bases from V and 4 bases from J, with 15 bases in between. CDR3 size: 16 residues. DNA of the CDR3: TGCGCCAGCAGCTTGGGTCAGGGGACGGGGCCAGATACGCAGTATTTT. Protein sequence: CASSLGQGTGPDTQYF.

This chain uses TRBV24-1 with TRBJ2-1; TRBD1 might be the D (7 bases). The CDR3 loop spans 14 amino acids. Germline-derived CDR1 and CDR2 are KGHDR and SFDVKD. V lost 1 base and J lost 5, with 8 bases in between. The CDR3 DNA reads TGTGCCACCAGTGATTTCAGGGGGGACAATGAGCAGTTCTTC. Translation gives CATSDFRGDNEQFF.

This chain joins TRBV5-4 and TRBJ2-1; no firm D call. Germline CDR1 SGHNT, CDR2 YYREEE (reference sequence). V was shortened by 0 bases and J by 9 bases, with 4 bases between the two germline ends. The length of the CDR3 is 11 residues. In nucleotides, the CDR3 is TGTGCCAGCAGCTTGGATAGTGAGCAGTTCTTC. Protein product: CASSLDSEQFF.

The J gene is TRBJ1-4, the V gene TRBV10-3; 10 positions agree with TRBD1. The CDR3 runs to 13 residues. The ends lost 10 bases at V and 5 bases at J; junction bases unmatched: 4. Germline values: CDR1 ENHRY, CDR2 SYGVKD. In DNA form, the CDR3 reads TGTGCCACAGGGACAGGGGAAAATGAAAAACTGTTTTTT. Its translation is CATGTGENEKLFF.

V gene TRBV6-6 combines with J gene TRBJ2-1, with 7 positions matching TRBD1. CDR3 length: 13 amino acids. Germline V lookup: CDR1 MNHNY, CDR2 SVGAGI (reference sequence). The V and J ends lost 9 bases and 0 bases, in that order; junction bases with no gene match: 2. CDR3 DNA: TGTGCCAGTCGGGACAGCTCCTACAATGAGCAGTTCTTC. Encoded protein: CASRDSSYNEQFF.

V gene TRBV5-4 combines with J gene TRBJ2-1; TRBD1 aligns across 10 bases. CDR3 length: 15 amino acids. Germline loops: CDR1 SGHNT, CDR2 YYREEE (reference sequence). V dropped 3 bases and J dropped 5; count of bases not matched to a gene: 5. The CDR3 bases are TGTGCCAGCAGCTCCTCCGGGACAGGGGACAATGAGCAGTTCTTC. Translated, it gives CASSSSGTGDNEQFF.

The chain uses TRBV5-4 and TRBJ1-5, with TRBD1 matching 9 bases. V dropped 0 bases and J dropped 6; count of bases not matched to a gene: 4. CDR1 SGHNT and CDR2 YYREEE come from the germline V gene (reference sequence). The CDR3 has 15 amino acids. The CDR3 DNA reads TGTGCCAGCAGCTTGGATCCGGGACAGGGTCAGCCCCAGCATTTT. The encoded protein is CASSLDPGQGQPQHF.

The chain is built from TRBV7-9 and TRBJ1-1; D is unresolved. V was trimmed by 3 bases and J by 1 base, leaving 18 bases between them. This CDR3 contains 17 residues. In germline, CDR1 is SEHNR, CDR2 FQNEAQ (reference sequence). The CDR3 DNA sequence: TGTGCCAGCAGCTTCACCGCGGGTTACAGCCAGAACACTGAAGCTTTCTTT. The encoded protein is CASSFTAGYSQNTEAFF.

V is TRBV29-1 and J is TRBJ1-1, with D possibly matching TRBD1 (6 bases). The CDR3 length is 14 residues. CDR1 SQVTM and CDR2 ANQGSEA come from the germline V gene. Trimming removed 2 bases from V and 4 bases from J, with 14 bases in between. In nucleotides, the CDR3 is TGCAGCGTTGAAAATCAGGGGCGGGTCACTGAAGCTTTCTTT. Translation gives CSVENQGRVTEAFF. The variable domain in full, completed from reference TRBV29-1 and TRBJ1-1, reads SAVISQKPSRDICQRGTSLTIQCQVDSQVTMMFWYRQQPGQSLTLIATANQGSEATYESGFVIDKFPISRPNLTFSTLTVSNMSPEDSSIYLCSVENQGRVTEAFFGQGTRLTVV.

This chain uses TRBV28 with TRBJ1-2; TRBD1 agrees at 10 bases. The CDR3 runs 17 residues. In germline, CDR1 is MDHEN, CDR2 SYDVKM. V was pared by 2 bases and J by 9 bases, with 15 bases of the junction left unmatched. CDR3 protein: CASSLASPGQGTASYTF. CDR3 DNA: TGTGCCAGCAGTTTAGCGTCTCCGGGACAGGGGACGGCTAGCTACACCTTC.

This sequence joins TRBV19 and TRBJ1-1; unclear D gene. Germline CDR1 LNHDA, CDR2 SQIVND (reference sequence). V was pared by 7 bases and J by 0 bases, with 6 bases between. The CDR3 loop spans 12 amino acids. The CDR3 bases are TGTGCCAGTAATCCCATGAACACTGAAGCTTTCTTT. This gives the protein CASNPMNTEAFF.

The chain recombines TRBV7-2 with TRBJ1-1; D perhaps matches TRBD1 (5 bases). The CDR3 covers 15 residues. Trimming removed 1 base at V and 6 bases at J, with 15 bases between. The germline gives CDR1 SGHTA, CDR2 FQGNSA. CDR3 loop: CASSLVWGRGAEAFF. The CDR3 DNA sequence: TGTGCCAGCAGCTTAGTATGGGGTCGGGGGGCTGAAGCTTTCTTT.

This rearrangement joins TRBV19 to TRBJ1-5; TRBD1 agrees at 10 bases. This CDR3 contains 17 residues. Germline V gene lookup returns CDR1 LNHDA and CDR2 SQIVND (reference sequence). V gave up 10 bases and J gave up 1 base; unmatched junction bases: 13. CDR3 protein: CATDRDRGSGSNQPQHF. In DNA, the CDR3 is TGTGCCACAGACCGGGACAGGGGAAGTGGAAGCAATCAGCCCCAGCATTTT.

V and J are TRBV7-9 and TRBJ1-5; no clear D. In germline, CDR1 is SEHNR, CDR2 FQNEAQ (reference sequence). The CDR3 extends over 12 amino acids. Between the trimmed V and J ends, which lost 4 bases and 6 bases, there was a span of 7 bases. The chain's CDR3 is CASSYGSQPQHF. CDR3 DNA: TGTGCCAGCAGCTACGGGAGTCAGCCCCAGCATTTT.

The rearrangement uses TRBV9 and TRBJ2-3, with a possible D match to TRBD2 (5 bases). The CDR3 has 14 residues. Germline values: CDR1 SGDLS, CDR2 YYNGEE. V lost 4 bases to trimming and J lost 5 bases, with 14 bases between them. Written as DNA, the CDR3 is TGTGCCAGCAGCCTCCGGGCCCGGGAAGATACGCAGTATTTT. This codes for CASSLRAREDTQYF. The whole variable domain, filled in from reference TRBV9 and TRBJ2-3, reads DSGVTQTPKHLITATGQRVTLRCSPRSGDLSVYWYQQSLDQGLQFLIQYYNGEERAKGNILERFSAQQFPDLHSELNLSSLELGDSALYFCASSLRAREDTQYFGPGTRLTVL.

In DNA form, the CDR3 reads TGCAGCGTTAGACAGGGGGCTACTAATGAAAAACTGTTTTTT. Translation: CSVRQGATNEKLFF. V gene TRBV29-1 combines with J gene TRBJ1-4; the match to TRBD1 covers 10 bases. V lost 5 bases and J lost 2; bases outside the gene matches: 2. The V gene's germline CDR1 is SQVTM and CDR2 ANQGSEA. The CDR3 length is 14 residues.

The chain has TRBV5-1 and TRBJ2-5; D is uncertain. Trimming pared 4 bases from V and 0 bases from J, leaving 10 bases between. The CDR3 spans 14 residues. Germline CDR1 SGHRS, CDR2 YFSETQ. The CDR3 bases are TGCGCCAGCAGCAAGCCCGGTCACCAAGAGACCCAGTACTTC. Translated: CASSKPGHQETQYF.

This rearrangement joins TRBV6-5 to TRBJ1-3; no firm D call. The CDR3 spans 16 residues. The germline V gene has CDR1 MNHEY and CDR2 SVGAGI. Trimming left V 0 bases short and J 0 bases short, with 9 bases between. The CDR3 nucleotides are TGTGCCAGCAGTTACTCTCCTGCCAGCTCTGGAAACACCATATATTTT. Its protein is CASSYSPASSGNTIYF.

CDR3 bases: TGTGCCAGCATAGGTGAGGGCCCCGGCTACACCTTC. It yields the protein CASIGEGPGYTF. The chain links TRBV2 to TRBJ1-2; the D is unclear. Trimming took 7 bases from V and 8 from J, leaving 14 bases between them. Germline lookup yields CDR1 SNHLY and CDR2 FYNNEI. The CDR3 sequence is 12 residues long.